The clone carrying this T cell receptor beta chain was picked up one time. Its antigen is as yet unknown. These data originate in a study of cytomegalovirus exposure and HLA in healthy donors. Study outcomes and limitations: There were reportedly fewer N-insertions in an Asian-associated ancestry cluster than the roughly 610-donor mean, in a later analysis.

The primer mix had 60 Vbeta and 13 Jbeta primers. Measured with immunoSEQ multiplex PCR; TCRdb has only the in-frame clones, and not every one. The sample consists of over 90,000 clones, 60% to 75% of them appearing once. The CDR3 contains 12 residues. V shed 0 bases and J shed 4 bases, with 3 bases lying between them. In germline, CDR1 is LNHNV, CDR2 YYDKDF (reference sequence). This chain connects TRBV15 to TRBJ1-2, with D hard to call. Input material: PBMCs. The clonotype comes from a man aged 55 to 70 in good health and CMV-seronegative. CDR3 in DNA: TGTGCCACCAGCAGAGATCGCTATGGCTACACCTTC. Residues: CATSRDRYGYTF.